This record looks at one T cell receptor beta chain sequence and its context. This clone's antigen is unknown. Base quality data are lacking; no much larger clone is found one base away. From the cysteine up to the phenylalanine, the CDR3 has a length of 15 residues. This entry keeps only the CDR3 DNA: 45 bases, framed from base 1. V trim: 3 bases; J trim: 5 bases; unmatched bases: 6. CDR1 and CDR2 are drawn from the germline V gene (reference sequence): SSHAT, FNYEAQ. The CDR3 regions of human TCRbeta chains were subjected to immunosequencing. As for the authors' bioinformatics: Repertoire TCRs were matched against a reference library of SARS-CoV-2-specific TCRs generated with the MIRA antigen-specificity platform. Breadth was defined as the fraction of unique TCRs that were SARS-CoV-2-associated, and depth was defined as the fraction of total T cells that were SARS-CoV-2-associated. Using the MIRA data, every spike-specific TCR was mapped to the spike region that the TCR reacted to and assigned to either a CD4 or a CD8 class. Log10-transformed breadth and depth values were compared by one-way ANOVA with Sidak's multiple comparisons tests. This is the immuneACCESS table as TCRdb keeps it, with only in-frame sequences that have V and J called. A part of the clones is gone; compared with another copy, unresolved V genes explain less than half, and the rest is unexplained. D and trimming come from the DNA, and the V and J calls and clone size come from that table. Present in this sample are around 180,000 clones, 90% of which were seen just once. The ten largest account for approximately 3% of the sample.

The data belong to a study of T cell responses to AZD1222 COVID-19 vaccine (dated by TCRdb to the early 2020s). Notes on the research overall: AZD1222 recipients with second doses at about 4 weeks or about 12 weeks were pooled, because spike-specific TCR depth and breadth did not differ between schedules. Trial participants were enrolled by age into subgroups of 18-55, 56-69 and 70-plus years, and around 150, 28 and 57 TCR-sequenced participants, respectively, were included in these subgroups. TCR sequencing covered more than 230 trial participants: 200 to 220 given two doses of AZD1222 and 26 given two doses of MenACWY control vaccine. General study outcomes and caveats: Because no day 14 peak-response samples were available, the repertoires could be characterized only after the peak T cell response. The whole spike protein was spanned by vaccine-associated CD4 TCRs, and dominant responses were seen in regions 160-218 and 743-854. The 56-69-year group was small, and its depth increase did not reach significance, likely because of low power. Only a handful of AZD1222 recipients were SARS-CoV-2 seropositive at baseline, limiting conclusions about previously exposed vaccinees. Spike-specific TCR breadth and depth rose significantly after two AZD1222 doses compared with day 0 and with MenACWY recipients. Participants were mostly white British, with more females than males. The authors suggested clonal diversity may have been underestimated. Nearly half of unique spike-specific TCRs reportedly recognized epitopes outside regions mutated in the B.1.351 and B.1.1.7 variants.

In light of the paper, this sample's time point label describes: baseline before first vaccination. Vaccinee samples were obtained from the UK trials COV001 and COV002, which included a single-blind randomized controlled phase 2/3 trial of AZD1222 (ChAdOx1 nCoV-19) in healthy adults. Trial participant PBMC samples were collected at day 0 and day 28 after the second dose for TCRbeta chain sequencing. The sequenced sample was peripheral blood, obtained on day 0 of AZD1222 vaccination. The origin of this receptor is an adult in good health. The chain links TRBV7-7 with TRBJ2-3; 9 bases in between match TRBD2. The CDR3 reads CASSFGAGGIDTQYF. The sequenced DNA: TGTGCCAGCAGCTTTGGCGCGGGGGGGATAGATACGCAGTATTTT.